These T cell receptor beta chains were read from a single sample in a study of blood T cell repertoires in COVID-19. The repertoire was sequenced with immunoSEQ multiplex PCR; TCRdb's copy has only in-frame clones and lacks some. The sample contains around 54,000 clones, around 92% of which appear only once. Material: peripheral blood. These receptors all stem from a human donor in a cohort sampled during active COVID-19. CDR3s include the opening cysteine and the closing phenylalanine or tryptophan. A D gene is named only where the DNA matches it firmly. Where a row states a size, it is once, few, many or the class of an expanded clone; other rows omit it.

17 | . | TRBD1 | TRBJ1-2 | TRBV28 | TGTGCCAGCAGGGAGGGGAGCTGGACAGGCGCTAACTATGGCTACACCTTC | CASREGSWTGANYGYTF
17 | once | TRBD2 | TRBJ2-7 | TRBV7-2 | TGTGCCAGCAGCTCTTGGGGGGGAGGTAGCGGTTCCTACGAGCAGTACTTC | CASSSWGGGSGSYEQYF
17 | . | TRBD1 | TRBJ1-1 | TRBV7-2 | TGTGCCAGCAGCCCACGTCCCGGGACAGGGGCGGCCACTGAAGCTTTCTTT | CASSPRPGTGAATEAFF
16 | once | TRBD1 | TRBJ2-7 | TRBV7-8 | TGTGCCAGCAGCTTAGTTGTGGGACAGGGGAGTTACGAGCAGTACTTC | CASSLVVGQGSYEQYF
16 | . | TRBD2 | TRBJ2-1 | TRBV4-3 | TGCGCCAGCAGCCAGGAGGTTGCGGGGGGTTTCGATGAGCAGTTCTTC | CASSQEVAGGFDEQFF
13 | . | . | TRBJ2-5 | TRBV12-3/TRBV12-4 | TGTGCCAGCAGTTTAGGGCAGAAAGAGACCCAGTACTTC | CASSLGQKETQYF
12 | . | . | TRBJ1-5 | TRBV28 | TGTGCCAGCAGACAGTTGAATCAGCCCCAGCATTTT | CASRQLNQPQHF
14 | . | TRBD2 | TRBJ2-7 | TRBV5-1 | TGCGCCAGCAGCTTGGAAGCGGGGGGGCCCGAGCAGTACTTC | CASSLEAGGPEQYF
12 | . | . | TRBJ1-1 | TRBV7-9 | TGTGCCAGCAGCTTTAGGACACTTGAAGCTTTCTTT | CASSFRTLEAFF
14 | . | TRBD2 | TRBJ2-1 | TRBV19 | TGTGCCAGTGGGCCGGGACTAGCGGTAAATGAGCAGTTCTTC | CASGPGLAVNEQFF
14 | . | . | TRBJ1-1 | TRBV4-3 | TGCGCCAGCAGCCCGGGGACAACGAACACTGAAGCTTTCTTT | CASSPGTTNTEAFF
17 | . | . | TRBJ2-7 | TRBV4-2 | TGTGCCAGCAGCCTCCAAGGTCGCCCGACTGGTTCCTACGAGCAGTACTTC | CASSLQGRPTGSYEQYF
17 | . | TRBD2 | TRBJ2-2 | TRBV19 | TGTGCCAGTAGCAAAAGGGGGCTAGCGGGGACCCCCGGGGAGCTGTTTTTT | CASSKRGLAGTPGELFF
15 | . | TRBD2 | TRBJ2-7 | TRBV15 | TGTGCCACCAGCAGAGTTGGCGGGGGAACCTACGAGCAGTACTTC | CATSRVGGGTYEQYF
16 | . | . | TRBJ2-3 | TRBV7-9 | TGTGCCAGCAGCTTCGGTTTCTTTGAAAGCACAGATACGCAGTATTTT | CASSFGFFESTDTQYF
14 | . | . | TRBJ1-2 | TRBV2 | TGTGCCAGCAGGGGGTCGACAGCGAACTATGGCTACACCTTC | CASRGSTANYGYTF
15 | . | TRBD2 | TRBJ2-7 | TRBV10-3 | TGTGCCATCAGTGAGTCTGTGGGAGGGCCCTACGAGCAGTACTTC | CAISESVGGPYEQYF
15 | . | . | TRBJ2-3 | TRBV5-1 | TGCGCCAGCAGCTTGGAAGGGGTTGGAACAGATACGCAGTATTTT | CASSLEGVGTDTQYF
15 | . | . | TRBJ2-7 | TRBV28 | TGTGCCAGCAGACGGGCGGCGGGTAGGGCCTACGAGCAGTACTTC | CASRRAAGRAYEQYF
15 | . | TRBD2 | TRBJ2-5 | TRBV15 | TGTGCCACCAGCAAACGACTAGCGGGAGTGGAGACCCAGTACTTC | CATSKRLAGVETQYF
15 | . | . | TRBJ1-3 | TRBV2 | TGTGCCAGCACACTCGACAGGAACTCTGGAAACACCATATATTTT | CASTLDRNSGNTIYF
16 | . | . | TRBJ1-2 | TRBV7-8 | TGTGCCAGCGCCCTGGTCGCAGGGGAAGCTAACTATGGCTACACCTTC | CASALVAGEANYGYTF
17 | . | TRBD2 | TRBJ2-3 | TRBV5-3 | TGTGCCAGAAGCCCACGACTAGCGGGAGACCTCACAGATACGCAGTATTTT | CARSPRLAGDLTDTQYF
12 | . | TRBD1 | TRBJ2-2 | TRBV6-5 | TGTGCCAGCAGCGGGACAGCCGGGGAGCTGTTTTTT | CASSGTAGELFF
14 | . | TRBD1 | TRBJ1-5 | TRBV5-1 | TGCGCCAGCAGCTGGACAGGGGAGAATCAGCCCCAGCATTTT | CASSWTGENQPQHF
14 | . | . | TRBJ2-4 | TRBV13 | TGTGCCAGCAGCTCCCGGGACAACGAAAACATTCAGTACTTC | CASSSRDNENIQYF
16 | once | TRBD2 | TRBJ2-2 | TRBV7-9 | TGTGCCAGCAACCCCCGGGCGGGAGGCCTCACCGGGGAGCTGTTTTTT | CASNPRAGGLTGELFF
18 | . | TRBD1 | TRBJ2-3 | TRBV27 | TGTGCCAGCAGTTTACGGGGACAGGTTTTCTCCCGCGGGGATACGCAGTATTTT | CASSLRGQVFSRGDTQYF
13 | . | . | TRBJ1-2 | TRBV29-1 | TGCAGCGTTGACCCAGGCAGCTCCTATGGCTACACCTTC | CSVDPGSSYGYTF
17 | . | TRBD1 | TRBJ1-4 | TRBV5-1 | TGCGCCAGCAGCTTGGAGGCCGGGACAGCAACTAATGAAAAACTGTTTTTT | CASSLEAGTATNEKLFF
11 | . | . | TRBJ1-1 | TRBV9 | TGTGCCAGCAGCGGGAGCTTTGGCGCTTTCTTT | CASSGSFGAFF
18 | . | TRBD1 | TRBJ1-4 | TRBV3-1/TRBV3-2 | TGTGCCAGCAGCCAAACCGGGACAGGGGGATTCCTCTACGGAAAACTGTTTTTT | CASSQTGTGGFLYGKLFF
15 | . | . | TRBJ2-5 | TRBV4-3 | TGCGCCAGCAGCCAAGATCTTGGGCAGGGAGAGACCCAGTACTTC | CASSQDLGQGETQYF
16 | . | TRBD1 | TRBJ1-1 | TRBV6-5 | TGTGCCAGCAGTTACGGAGACAGGGGGATGAACACTGAAGCTTTCTTT | CASSYGDRGMNTEAFF
12 | . | . | TRBJ2-7 | TRBV29-1 | TGCAGCGCCAAGGGGGGGGACTACGAGCAGTACTTC | CSAKGGDYEQYF
13 | . | TRBD1 | TRBJ2-7 | TRBV15 | TGTGCCACCAGCAGGGACAGGGGATACGAGCAGTACTTC | CATSRDRGYEQYF
13 | . | . | TRBJ1-2 | TRBV19 | TGTGCCAGTACCCCGACAAGGAACTATGGCTACACCTTC | CASTPTRNYGYTF
15 | . | TRBD2 | TRBJ2-1 | TRBV7-2 | TGTGCCAGCAGCCTACAGGTGCTAGCGGGAAGTGAGCAGTTCTTC | CASSLQVLAGSEQFF
14 | . | TRBD1 | TRBJ2-5 | TRBV5-1 | TGCGCCAGCAGCTTGGTACAGGGGCAAGAGACCCAGTACTTC | CASSLVQGQETQYF
14 | . | TRBD1 | TRBJ1-2 | TRBV4-1 | TGCGCCAGCAGCCCGCAAGGACAGGGCTATGGCTACACCTTC | CASSPQGQGYGYTF
13 | . | TRBD1 | TRBJ2-5 | TRBV18 | TGTGCCAGCTCACGGGACAGCCAAGAGACCCAGTACTTC | CASSRDSQETQYF
15 | . | . | TRBJ2-7 | TRBV5-5 | TGTGCCAGCAGCTTCGACATCCTCGGCACTTACGAGCAGTACTTC | CASSFDILGTYEQYF
14 | once | . | TRBJ2-6 | TRBV6-5 | TGTGCCAGCAGGGTCGGTTCTGGGGCCAACGTCCTGACTTTC | CASRVGSGANVLTF
16 | . | . | TRBJ2-5 | TRBV3-1/TRBV3-2 | TGTGCCAGCAGCCAAGAGGACATACTTAATCAAGAGACCCAGTACTTC | CASSQEDILNQETQYF
15 | . | TRBD2 | TRBJ2-7 | TRBV5-4 | TGTGCCAGCAGCTTTGGGGCGGGGGGGCGGGGCGAGCAGTACTTC | CASSFGAGGRGEQYF
14 | . | . | TRBJ1-1 | TRBV5-4 | TGTGCCAGCAGCTTGCTGGGGCGAGGAACTGAAGCTTTCTTT | CASSLLGRGTEAFF
17 | . | . | TRBJ1-1 | TRBV5-6 | TGTGCCAGCAGCTTCCTGGGGAGGGGGAAGTTCGGCACTGAAGCTTTCTTT | CASSFLGRGKFGTEAFF
16 | . | TRBD2 | TRBJ2-1 | TRBV3-1/TRBV3-2 | TGTGCCAGCAGCCAAGATCCATGGACTAGTCACGTTGAGCAGTTCTTC | CASSQDPWTSHVEQFF
18 | . | TRBD2 | TRBJ2-1 | TRBV4-1 | TGCGCCAGCAGCCAGGACTCCGGGACTAGCGGTATAGACAATGAGCAGTTCTTC | CASSQDSGTSGIDNEQFF
14 | . | . | TRBJ1-2 | TRBV18 | TGTGCCAGCTCACCAACAGAAAATAACTATGGCTACACCTTC | CASSPTENNYGYTF
14 | . | TRBD1 | TRBJ1-1 | TRBV11-3 | TGTGCCAGCAGCCAAGGGACAGGGCGGCCTGAAGCTTTCTTT | CASSQGTGRPEAFF
12 | . | . | TRBJ2-2 | TRBV25-1 | TGTGCCAGCAGTGGGATGACAGGGGAGCTGTTTTTT | CASSGMTGELFF
15 | . | TRBD2 | TRBJ2-7 | TRBV28 | TGTGCCAGCAGTCTGGGTGGACTAGCTACCTACGAGCAGTACTTC | CASSLGGLATYEQYF